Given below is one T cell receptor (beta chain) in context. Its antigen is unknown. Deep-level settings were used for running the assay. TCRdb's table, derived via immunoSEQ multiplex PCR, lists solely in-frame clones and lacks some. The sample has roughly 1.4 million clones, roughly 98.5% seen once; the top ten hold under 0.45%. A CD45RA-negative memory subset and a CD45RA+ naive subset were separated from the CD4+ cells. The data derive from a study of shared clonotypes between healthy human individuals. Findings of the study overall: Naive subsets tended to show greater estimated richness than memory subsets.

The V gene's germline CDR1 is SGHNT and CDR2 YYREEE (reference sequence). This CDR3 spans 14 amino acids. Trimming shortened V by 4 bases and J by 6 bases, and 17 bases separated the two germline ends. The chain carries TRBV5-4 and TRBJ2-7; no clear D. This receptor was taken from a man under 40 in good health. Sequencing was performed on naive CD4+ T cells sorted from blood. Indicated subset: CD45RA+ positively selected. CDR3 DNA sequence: TGTGCCAGCAGCCGTGGGCCACGGGCCCGCGAGCAGTACTTC. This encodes CASSRGPRAREQYF.